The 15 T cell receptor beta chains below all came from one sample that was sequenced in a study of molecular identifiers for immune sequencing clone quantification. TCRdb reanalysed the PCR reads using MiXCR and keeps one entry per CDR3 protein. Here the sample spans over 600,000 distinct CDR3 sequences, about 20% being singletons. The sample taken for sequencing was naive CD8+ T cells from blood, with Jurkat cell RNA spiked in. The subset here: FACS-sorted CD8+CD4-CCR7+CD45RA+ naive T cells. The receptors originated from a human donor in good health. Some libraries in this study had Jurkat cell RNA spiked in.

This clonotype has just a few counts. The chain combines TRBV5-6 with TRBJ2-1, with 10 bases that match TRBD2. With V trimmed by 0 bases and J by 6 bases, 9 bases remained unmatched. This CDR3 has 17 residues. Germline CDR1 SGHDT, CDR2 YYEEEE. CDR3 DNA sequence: TGTGCCAGCAGCTTGGATCTAGCGGGGGTCTATGTCAATGAGCAGTTCTTC. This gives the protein CASSLDLAGVYVNEQFF.

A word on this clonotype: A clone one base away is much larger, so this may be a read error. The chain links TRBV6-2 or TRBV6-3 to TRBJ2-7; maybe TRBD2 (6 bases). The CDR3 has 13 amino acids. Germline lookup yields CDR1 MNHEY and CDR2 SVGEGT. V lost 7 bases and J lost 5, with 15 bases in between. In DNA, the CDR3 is TGTGCCAGCAACCCGGGACTTACCCACGAGCAGTACTTC. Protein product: CASNPGLTHEQYF.

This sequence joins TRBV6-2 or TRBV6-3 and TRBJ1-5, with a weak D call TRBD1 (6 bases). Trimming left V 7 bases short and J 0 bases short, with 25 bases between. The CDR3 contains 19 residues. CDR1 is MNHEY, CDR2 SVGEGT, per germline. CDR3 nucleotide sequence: TGTGCCAGCACTTGGGGACCGACAGGTTACTTTTATAGCAATCAGCCCCAGCATTTT. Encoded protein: CASTWGPTGYFYSNQPQHF.

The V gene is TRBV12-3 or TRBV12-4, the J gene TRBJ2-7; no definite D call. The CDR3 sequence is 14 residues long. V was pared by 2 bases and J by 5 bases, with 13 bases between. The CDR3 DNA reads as TGTGCCAGCAGTTTATCCGGGCCAAGGGACGAGCAGTACTTC. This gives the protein CASSLSGPRDEQYF.

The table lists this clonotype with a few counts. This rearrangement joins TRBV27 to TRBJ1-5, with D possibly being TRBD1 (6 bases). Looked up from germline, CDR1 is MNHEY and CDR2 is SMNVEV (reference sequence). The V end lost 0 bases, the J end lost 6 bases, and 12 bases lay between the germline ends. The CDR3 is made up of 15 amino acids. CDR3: CASSLSGTSSQPQHF. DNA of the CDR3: TGTGCCAGCAGTTTATCCGGGACAAGTAGTCAGCCCCAGCATTTT.

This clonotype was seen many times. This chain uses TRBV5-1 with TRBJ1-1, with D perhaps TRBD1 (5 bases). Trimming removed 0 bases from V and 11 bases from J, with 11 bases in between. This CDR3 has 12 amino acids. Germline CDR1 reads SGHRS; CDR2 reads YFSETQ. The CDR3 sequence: CASSLAGGTAFF. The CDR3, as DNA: TGCGCCAGCAGCTTGGCCGGGGGGACGGCTTTCTTT.

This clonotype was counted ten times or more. CDR3 sequence: CASSLVDEGPNTEAFF. The CDR3 DNA is TGCGCCAGCAGCTTGGTAGATGAGGGCCCGAACACTGAAGCTTTCTTT. The chain recombines TRBV5-1 with TRBJ1-1; D is unclear. The CDR3 extends over 16 amino acids. The ends were cut back, 0 bases at V and 1 base at J, with 13 bases in the middle. Germline CDR1 and CDR2: SGHRS and YFSETQ. Supplemented by reference TRBV5-1 and TRBJ1-1, the full variable domain reads KAGVTQTPRYLIKTRGQQVTLSCSPISGHRSVSWYQQTPGQGLQFLFEYFSETQRNKGNFPGRFSGRQFSNSRSEMNVSTLELGDSALYLCASSLVDEGPNTEAFFGQGTRLTVV.

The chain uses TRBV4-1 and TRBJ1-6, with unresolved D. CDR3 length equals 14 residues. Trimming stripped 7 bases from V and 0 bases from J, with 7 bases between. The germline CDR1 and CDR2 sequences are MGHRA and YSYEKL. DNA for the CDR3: TGCGCCAGCACTGACCACTCCTATAATTCACCCCTCCACTTT. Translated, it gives CASTDHSYNSPLHF.

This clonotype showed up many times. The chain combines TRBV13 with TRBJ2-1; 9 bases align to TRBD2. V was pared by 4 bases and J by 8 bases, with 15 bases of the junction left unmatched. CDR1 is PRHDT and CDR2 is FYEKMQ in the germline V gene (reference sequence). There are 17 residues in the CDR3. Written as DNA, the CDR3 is TGTGCCAGCAGCTCAAGAGTAGCGGGAGCCCTATTCTATGAGCAGTTCTTC. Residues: CASSSRVAGALFYEQFF. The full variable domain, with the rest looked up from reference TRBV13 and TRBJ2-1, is AAGVIQSPRHLIKEKRETATLKCYPIPRHDTVYWYQQGPGQDPQFLISFYEKMQSDKGSIPDRFSAQQFSDYHSELNMSSLELGDSALYFCASSSRVAGALFYEQFFGPGTRLTVL.

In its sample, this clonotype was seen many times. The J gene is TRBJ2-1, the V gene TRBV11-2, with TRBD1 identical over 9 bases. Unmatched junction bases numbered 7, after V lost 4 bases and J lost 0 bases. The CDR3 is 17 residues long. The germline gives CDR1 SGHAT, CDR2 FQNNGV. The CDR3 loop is CASSSRTGVSSYNEQFF. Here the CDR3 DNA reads TGTGCCAGCAGCTCTCGGACAGGGGTGAGCTCCTACAATGAGCAGTTCTTC.

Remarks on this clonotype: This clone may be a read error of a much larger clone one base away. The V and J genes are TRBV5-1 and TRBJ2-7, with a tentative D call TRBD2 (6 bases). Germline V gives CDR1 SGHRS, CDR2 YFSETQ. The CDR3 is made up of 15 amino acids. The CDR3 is CAGSLDYGSSYEQYF. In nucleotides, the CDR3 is TGCGCCGGCAGCTTGGATTACGGGAGCTCCTACGAGCAGTACTTC.

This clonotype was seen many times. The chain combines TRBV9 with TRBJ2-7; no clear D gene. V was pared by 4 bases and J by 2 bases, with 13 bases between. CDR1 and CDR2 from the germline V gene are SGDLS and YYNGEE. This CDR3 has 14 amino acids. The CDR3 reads CASSSGTSTYEQYF. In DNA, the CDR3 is TGTGCCAGCAGCTCTGGAACCTCAACCTACGAGCAGTACTTC. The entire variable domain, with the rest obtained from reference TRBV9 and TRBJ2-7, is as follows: DSGVTQTPKHLITATGQRVTLRCSPRSGDLSVYWYQQSLDQGLQFLIQYYNGEERAKGNILERFSAQQFPDLHSELNLSSLELGDSALYFCASSSGTSTYEQYFGPGTRLTVT.

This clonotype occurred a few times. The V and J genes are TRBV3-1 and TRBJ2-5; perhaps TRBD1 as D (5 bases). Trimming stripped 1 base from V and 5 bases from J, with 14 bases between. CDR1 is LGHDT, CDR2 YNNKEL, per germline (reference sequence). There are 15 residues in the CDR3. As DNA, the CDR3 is TGTGCCAGCAGCCAAGGGACAACCGGCTGGGAGACCCAGTACTTC. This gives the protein CASSQGTTGWETQYF.

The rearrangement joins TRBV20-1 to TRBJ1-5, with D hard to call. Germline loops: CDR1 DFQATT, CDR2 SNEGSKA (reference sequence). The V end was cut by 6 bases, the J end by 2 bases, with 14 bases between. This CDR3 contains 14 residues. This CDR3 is CSARRFTGNQPQHF. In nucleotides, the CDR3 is TGCAGTGCCCGCCGATTTACGGGCAATCAGCCCCAGCATTTT.

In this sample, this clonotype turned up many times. CDR3 nucleotide sequence: TGTGCCAGCAACCGCGTCGGGGGTTCCTATACGCAGTATTTT. It yields the protein CASNRVGGSYTQYF. This sequence joins TRBV21-1 and TRBJ2-3; the DNA was not compared with TRBD1, the D call given in the table. TRBV21-1 is a listed pseudogene. The CDR3 sequence is 14 residues long.